What follows are 32 T cell receptor beta chains derived from one specimen sequenced in a study of spatial heterogeneity in lung cancer. These TCRs' antigens remain unknown. Time point reported: sample taken at primary tumor resection. Overall study results and limits: For expanded intratumoral alpha and beta TCRs, counts tracked tumor mutation counts.

In TCRdb, the 5' RACE reads were re-called with MiXCR into one record per CDR3 protein. The sample includes about 27,000 distinct CDR3 sequences, about 7.6% of them seen just once. The sequencing here drew on lung tumor tissue, taken at surgery. The receptors were gathered from a male donor with early-stage non-small cell lung cancer.

This clonotype was detected only a few times. This sequence joins TRBV2 and TRBJ2-1; 13 bases map to TRBD2. V lost 6 bases and J lost 2; bases outside the gene matches: 4. Looked up from germline, CDR1 is SNHLY and CDR2 is FYNNEI. The CDR3 is 16 amino acids. The CDR3 nucleotides are TGTGCCAGCAGCCAGACTAGCGGGGGGCCCTACAATGAGCAGTTCTTC. Residues: CASSQTSGGPYNEQFF.

This chain joins TRBV20-1 and TRBJ2-7, with 8 bases fitting TRBD1. The CDR3 contains 13 residues. From germline, CDR1 is DFQATT and CDR2 SNEGSKA (reference sequence). J lost 2 bases, V lost 5 bases, and 5 bases had no gene match. The CDR3 sequence: CSALRGPTYEQYF. CDR3 DNA: TGCAGTGCTCTCAGGGGGCCCACCTACGAGCAGTACTTC.

Only a few counts were recorded for this clonotype. J is TRBJ2-3 and V is TRBV18; 13 positions agree with TRBD2. V trimming: 3 bases; J trimming: 2 bases; junction bases outside the gene matches: 2. The CDR3 has 16 amino acids. Germline V gene lookup returns CDR1 KGHSH and CDR2 LQKENI. The CDR3: CASSPGLAGFTDTQYF. The CDR3 nucleotides are TGTGCCAGCTCACCGGGACTAGCGGGATTCACAGATACGCAGTATTTT.

V gene TRBV5-1 combines with J gene TRBJ1-1; possibly TRBD1 for D (5 bases). Trimming stripped 4 bases from V and 1 base from J, with 26 bases between. Germline CDR1 is SGHRS and CDR2 is YFSETQ. The CDR3 is made up of 19 amino acids. The CDR3 DNA reads TGCGCCAGCAGCCGGGGGAATATTTACCAGCGCGGACGGAACACTGAAGCTTTCTTT. This translates into CASSRGNIYQRGRNTEAFF.

This clonotype appeared many times. The chain joins TRBV27 to TRBJ1-2, with 8 positions matching TRBD1. The V and J ends lost 5 bases and 4 bases, in that order; junction bases with no gene match: 3. In germline, CDR1 is MNHEY, CDR2 SMNVEV (reference sequence). This CDR3 has 13 residues. DNA of the CDR3: TGTGCCAGCAGTAACACAGGGGGCTATGGCTACACCTTC. Translation gives CASSNTGGYGYTF.

This clonotype was picked up many times. The chain carries TRBV5-1 and TRBJ2-2; weak D call: TRBD1 (5 bases). Deletions cut 2 bases from V and 0 bases from J, with 8 bases between. Germline values: CDR1 SGHRS, CDR2 YFSETQ. The CDR3 loop spans 15 amino acids. Written as DNA, the CDR3 is TGCGCCAGCAGCTTTGGGGCGGCGAACACCGGGGAGCTGTTTTTT. It translates to CASSFGAANTGELFF.

This clonotype came up many times. The chain links TRBV5-4 to TRBJ2-3; 13 bases are shared with TRBD2. Germline CDR1 and CDR2: SGHNT and YYREEE (reference sequence). V shed 4 bases and J 5 bases; nucleotides not matched to a gene: 7. The CDR3 totals 16 residues. The CDR3 reads CASSNRLAGGGDTQYF. The CDR3 DNA follows: TGTGCCAGCAGCAATAGACTAGCGGGGGGCGGAGATACGCAGTATTTT.

J is TRBJ2-1 and V is TRBV6-1; TRBD2 matches 11 bases. This CDR3 spans 16 amino acids. Germline values: CDR1 MNHNS, CDR2 SASEGT. The trim removed 1 base at V and 6 bases at J, leaving 5 bases unmatched. The DNA for the CDR3 is TGTGCCAGCAGTGAAGACCTAGCGGGGGGAGGCAATGAGCAGTTCTTC. This codes for CASSEDLAGGGNEQFF.

The chain combines TRBV2 with TRBJ1-4, with D possibly matching TRBD1 (6 bases). CDR3 length equals 14 residues. The V end lost 3 bases, the J end lost 8 bases, and 13 bases lay between the germline ends. Germline V gene sequence: CDR1 SNHLY, CDR2 FYNNEI. The CDR3 region has the DNA TGTGCCAGCAGTGACAGGGGACGGAGAGAAAAACTGTTTTTT. Its translation is CASSDRGRREKLFF.

This clonotype appeared many times. The CDR3 is CASSEKGDRSIYNEQFF. The CDR3, as DNA: TGTGCCAGCAGTGAAAAGGGGGACAGGTCCATATACAATGAGCAGTTCTTC. This sequence joins TRBV2 and TRBJ2-1; 8 bases line up with TRBD1. This CDR3 region has 17 residues. Germline assignment: CDR1 SNHLY and CDR2 FYNNEI. Germline trimming cut 2 bases from V and 4 bases from J; bases unmatched to any gene: 10.

This clonotype appeared many times. The chain combines TRBV5-1 with TRBJ2-3; D tentatively fits TRBD1 or TRBD2 (5 bases each). CDR3 size: 14 residues. Germline values: CDR1 SGHRS, CDR2 YFSETQ. Trimming removed 3 bases from V and 5 bases from J, with 13 bases in between. CDR3 DNA sequence: TGCGCCAGCAGCTCCCCGGGGACGATAGATACGCAGTATTTT. This gives the protein CASSSPGTIDTQYF.

The chain is built from TRBV27 and TRBJ2-7; 7 bases agree with TRBD1. The ends lost 5 bases at V and 9 bases at J; junction bases unmatched: 13. The germline gives CDR1 MNHEY, CDR2 SMNVEV (reference sequence). The CDR3 runs to 14 residues. CDR3 protein: CASSRSGTALWQYF. The CDR3 bases are TGTGCCAGCAGTCGATCCGGGACAGCCCTTTGGCAGTACTTC.

In its sample, this clonotype was seen a few times. V usage is TRBV11-2 and J usage is TRBJ2-2, with D unclear. Trimming left V 1 base short and J 9 bases short, with 6 bases between. Germline V gene lookup returns CDR1 SGHAT and CDR2 FQNNGV. The CDR3 has 12 amino acids. CDR3 protein: CASSLGSRELFF. As DNA, the CDR3 is TGTGCCAGCAGCTTAGGTTCCCGGGAGCTGTTTTTT.

In the case of this clonotype: One base away lies a much larger clone, so this may be a sequencing read error. The CDR3 carries no conserved terminal phenylalanine or tryptophan, so it likely arises from a read error. The chain carries TRBV15 and TRBJ2-1; D remains unclear. The CDR3 length is 11 residues. CDR1 and CDR2 (germline): LNHNV, YYDKDF (reference sequence). Between the trimmed V and J ends, which lost 4 bases and 5 bases, there was a span of 3 bases. The CDR3 nucleotides read TGTGCCACCAGCAACCACAATGAGCAGTTCTCC. Translation gives CATSNHNEQFS.

There are many counts of this clonotype. This chain's CDR3 is CASSAWTGVNEKLFF. In DNA form, the CDR3 reads TGTGCCAGCAGTGCATGGACAGGGGTTAATGAAAAACTGTTTTTT. The genes are TRBV27 and TRBJ1-4; 9 nucleotides line up with TRBD1. Trimming took 5 bases from V and 4 from J; bases not matched to a gene: 5. The CDR3 is 15 amino acids. From germline, CDR1 is MNHEY and CDR2 SMNVEV (reference sequence).

This clonotype was detected ten times or more. The chain carries TRBV20-1 and TRBJ1-5, with a possible D match to TRBD1 (5 bases). Trimming took 2 bases from V and 0 from J, leaving 11 bases between them. Germline V gene sequence: CDR1 DFQATT, CDR2 SNEGSKA (reference sequence). The CDR3 has 15 amino acids. The CDR3 sequence is CSARRTSNSNQPQHF. The DNA for the CDR3 is TGCAGTGCTAGACGGACAAGTAATAGCAATCAGCCCCAGCATTTT.

There are many counts of this clonotype. V gene TRBV6-6 combines with J gene TRBJ2-3; D is ambiguous. V dropped 3 bases and J dropped 5 bases, with 12 bases sitting between them. CDR3 length: 14 residues. The germline V gene has CDR1 MNHNY and CDR2 SVGAGI (reference sequence). The CDR3 bases are TGTGCCAGCAGTTATCTCGAATTTCAAGATACGCAGTATTTT. As protein: CASSYLEFQDTQYF.

In its sample, this clonotype was seen many times. The rearrangement uses TRBV5-1 and TRBJ2-3, with D unresolved. CDR1 SGHRS and CDR2 YFSETQ come from the germline V gene. Deletions cut 0 bases from V and 4 bases from J, with 15 bases between. The CDR3 extends over 16 amino acids. The CDR3 loop reads CASSLDRLENADTQYF. DNA for the CDR3: TGCGCCAGCAGCTTGGACCGACTCGAGAATGCAGATACGCAGTATTTT.

This clonotype was counted many times. The gene calls are TRBV7-8 and TRBJ2-3; D remains unclear. In germline, CDR1 is SGHVS, CDR2 FQNEAQ. This CDR3 is 15 amino acids long. Trimming took 1 base from V and 2 from J, leaving 10 bases between them. CDR3 sequence reads: CASSLGLVPTDTQYF. The CDR3 nucleotides are TGTGCCAGCAGCTTAGGATTAGTCCCCACAGATACGCAGTATTTT.

This clonotype was recorded at least ten times. The chain has TRBV2 and TRBJ1-5; D is undetermined. The CDR3 sequence is 13 residues long. Looked up from germline, CDR1 is SNHLY and CDR2 is FYNNEI. V shed 5 bases and J shed 0 bases, with 5 bases lying between them. The CDR3 spells CASSLYSNQPQHF. The CDR3, as DNA: TGTGCCAGCAGTTTATATAGCAATCAGCCCCAGCATTTT.

This clonotype has at least ten counts. The gene calls are TRBV3-1 and TRBJ2-6, with TRBD1 as a possible D gene (6 bases). CDR1 is LGHDT, CDR2 YNNKEL, per germline (reference sequence). The germline V and J ends were trimmed by 2 bases and 4 bases, with 9 bases remaining between them. The CDR3 has 15 amino acids. CDR3 in amino acids: CASSQRTAGANVLTF. The CDR3 nucleotides are TGTGCCAGCAGCCAACGGACAGCCGGGGCCAACGTCCTGACTTTC.

This clonotype occurred a few times. The rearrangement uses TRBV20-1 and TRBJ1-4; TRBD1 might be the D (6 bases). With 0 bases removed from V and 8 bases from J, the gap between germline ends came to 13 bases. Germline V CDR1 and CDR2: DFQATT, SNEGSKA (reference sequence). This CDR3 has 14 amino acids. DNA of the CDR3: TGCAGTGCTAGAGATCCGGGGGCGCGCGAAAAACTGTTTTTT. Protein product: CSARDPGAREKLFF.

This clonotype came up many times. The chain couples TRBV20-1 to TRBJ2-1; D is unresolved. Trimming took off 3 bases at V and 10 bases at J, with 10 bases between the two ends. The CDR3 consists of 11 residues. CDR1 is DFQATT, CDR2 SNEGSKA, per germline (reference sequence). CDR3: CSASPPLEQFF. The CDR3 bases are TGCAGTGCTAGTCCCCCATTGGAGCAGTTCTTC.

This clonotype occurred a few times. Here the CDR3 reads CASSPLRWGWEQYF. Here the CDR3 DNA reads TGTGCCAGCAGCCCCCTCAGGTGGGGTTGGGAGCAGTACTTC. J is TRBJ2-7 and V is TRBV3-1; D ambiguous. The germline V and J ends were trimmed by 4 bases and 7 bases, with 17 bases remaining between them. CDR1 and CDR2 from the germline V gene are LGHDT and YNNKEL (reference sequence). CDR3 length: 14 residues.

This clonotype was seen many times. V and J are TRBV28 and TRBJ1-2; D is uncertain. This CDR3 region has 11 residues. Germline V CDR1 and CDR2: MDHEN, SYDVKM. Trimming took 6 bases from V and 4 from J, leaving 6 bases between them. CDR3 nucleotides: TGTGCCAGCAGGACGGGCTATGGCTACACCTTC. This sequence encodes CASRTGYGYTF.

This clonotype was seen repeatedly, ten times or more. The chain couples TRBV5-1 to TRBJ2-7, with unresolved D. This CDR3 spans 15 amino acids. V was shortened by 2 bases and J by 3 bases, with 15 bases between the two germline ends. Germline assignment: CDR1 SGHRS and CDR2 YFSETQ. CDR3 in amino acids: CASSFGLPLNYEQYF. In DNA form, the CDR3 reads TGCGCCAGCAGCTTCGGCCTCCCCCTCAACTACGAGCAGTACTTC.

The table lists this clonotype with a few counts. V and J are TRBV5-1 and TRBJ1-6; no clear D. Per germline, CDR1 SGHRS and CDR2 YFSETQ. This CDR3 is built from 12 residues. V was shortened by 4 bases and J by 7 bases, with 6 bases between the two germline ends. The CDR3 coding sequence is TGCGCCAGCAGCAGTGGCAATTCACCCCTCCACTTT. It encodes CASSSGNSPLHF.

This clonotype was found many times. This chain connects TRBV9 to TRBJ2-5, with D tentatively TRBD1 or TRBD2 (6 bases each). This CDR3 comprises 15 residues. Germline V gene sequence: CDR1 SGDLS, CDR2 YYNGEE. With 4 bases removed from V and 5 bases from J, the gap between germline ends came to 18 bases. The CDR3 nucleotides are TGTGCCAGCAGCTCATCCGGGGGCGGTTTGGAGACCCAGTACTTC. Protein sequence: CASSSSGGGLETQYF.

The chain carries TRBV7-9 and TRBJ2-5, with a tentative D call TRBD1 (5 bases). Germline V lookup: CDR1 SEHNR, CDR2 FQNEAQ (reference sequence). The length of the CDR3 is 14 residues. V was cut by 5 bases and J by 5 bases, with 15 bases left in between. The CDR3 region has the DNA TGTGCCAGCAGCCGCAGACAGCTATCGGAGACCCAGTACTTC. It is translated as CASSRRQLSETQYF.

This chain connects TRBV29-1 to TRBJ1-1; unclear D gene. CDR1 is SQVTM and CDR2 is ANQGSEA in the germline V gene. Trimming left V 1 base short and J 1 base short, with 4 bases between. This CDR3 has 12 amino acids. In nucleotides, the CDR3 is TGCAGCGTTGAAGTCTGGAACACTGAAGCTTTCTTT. Translated, it gives CSVEVWNTEAFF. The entire variable domain, with the rest obtained from reference TRBV29-1 and TRBJ1-1, is as follows: SAVISQKPSRDICQRGTSLTIQCQVDSQVTMMFWYRQQPGQSLTLIATANQGSEATYESGFVIDKFPISRPNLTFSTLTVSNMSPEDSSIYLCSVEVWNTEAFFGQGTRLTVV.

This clonotype was observed many times. The V gene is TRBV5-4, the J gene TRBJ2-5; D call uncertain. V lost 0 bases, J lost 4 bases, and 13 bases lay in between. Germline V gives CDR1 SGHNT, CDR2 YYREEE (reference sequence). This CDR3 is built from 15 residues. CDR3 nucleotides: TGTGCCAGCAGCTTGGGACACCAAGATGGAGAGACCCAGTACTTC. It encodes CASSLGHQDGETQYF.

This clonotype has just a few counts. This chain links TRBV7-9 with TRBJ2-7; 10 nucleotides agree with TRBD2. After removal of 1 base from V and 12 bases from J, the junction contained 6 bases not matched to a gene. Germline V gene data show CDR1 as SEHNR and CDR2 as FQNEAQ (reference sequence). The CDR3 contains 13 residues. The CDR3 sequence: CASSLDRAGGRYF. Written as DNA, the CDR3 is TGTGCCAGCAGCTTAGATCGAGCGGGGGGGCGGTACTTC.